This T cell receptor (beta chain) stems from a study of OX40 agonist ivuxolimab in advanced cancers. Clones were sequenced by immunoSEQ multiplex PCR, and TCRdb holds only the in-frame ones, with some missing. This sample has approximately 70,000 clones, with 85% to 90% found just once. Germline CDR1 and CDR2: MGHRA and YSYEKL. Losses at the gene ends were 4 bases for V and 6 bases for J; bases not matched to a gene: 14. The CDR3 contains 19 residues. Whole-study results and caveats: Antigens targeted by the expanded peripheral T cells were not determined. At doses 0.1 to 3.0 mg/kg, CD4+ and CD8+ clones expanded.

Comments on this clone: As yet, its antigen is unknown.

The source material was CD4+ or CD8+ T cells sorted from blood, sampled in a trial of the OX40 agonist ivuxolimab. This receptor was obtained from an adult with an advanced solid tumor such as melanoma, head and neck, liver or kidney cancer. The chain is built from TRBV4-1 and TRBJ2-4; 14 nucleotides agree with TRBD2. CDR3 residues: CASSRSGTSGSGVGNIQYF. Here the CDR3 DNA reads TGCGCCAGCAGCCGCTCCGGGACTAGCGGGAGTGGGGTGGGAAACATTCAGTACTTC.